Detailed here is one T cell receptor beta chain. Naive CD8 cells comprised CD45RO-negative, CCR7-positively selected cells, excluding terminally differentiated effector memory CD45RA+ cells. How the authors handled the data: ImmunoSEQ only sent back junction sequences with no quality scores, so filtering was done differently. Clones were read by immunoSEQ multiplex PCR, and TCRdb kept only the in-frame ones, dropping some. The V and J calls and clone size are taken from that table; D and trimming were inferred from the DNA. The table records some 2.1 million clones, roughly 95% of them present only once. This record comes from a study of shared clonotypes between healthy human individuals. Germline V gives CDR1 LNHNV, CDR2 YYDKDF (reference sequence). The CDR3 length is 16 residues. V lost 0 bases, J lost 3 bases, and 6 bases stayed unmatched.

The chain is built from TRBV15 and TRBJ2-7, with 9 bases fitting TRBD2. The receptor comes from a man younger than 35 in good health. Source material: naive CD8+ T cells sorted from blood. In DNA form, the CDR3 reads TGTGCCACCAGCAGAGATACAGCTAGCGGGATCTACGAGCAGTACTTC. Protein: CATSRDTASGIYEQYF. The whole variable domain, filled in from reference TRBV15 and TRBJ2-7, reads DAMVIQNPRYQVTQFGKPVTLSCSQTLNHNVMYWYQQKSSQAPKLLFHYYDKDFNNEADTPDNFQSRRPNTSFCFLDIRSPGLGDTAMYLCATSRDTASGIYEQYFGPGTRLTVT.